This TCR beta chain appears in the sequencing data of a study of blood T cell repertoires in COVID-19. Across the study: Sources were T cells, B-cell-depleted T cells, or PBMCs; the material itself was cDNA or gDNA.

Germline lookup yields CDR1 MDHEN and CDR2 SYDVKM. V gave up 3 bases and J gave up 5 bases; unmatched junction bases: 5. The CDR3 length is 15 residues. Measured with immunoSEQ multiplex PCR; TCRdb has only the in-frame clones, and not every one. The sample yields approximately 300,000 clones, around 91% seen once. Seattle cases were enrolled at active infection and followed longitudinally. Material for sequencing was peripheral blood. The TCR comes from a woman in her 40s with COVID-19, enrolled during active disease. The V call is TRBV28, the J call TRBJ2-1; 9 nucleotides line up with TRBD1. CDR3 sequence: CASSLAGTGNNEQFF. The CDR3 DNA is TGTGCCAGCAGTTTGGCCGGGACAGGGAACAATGAGCAGTTCTTC.